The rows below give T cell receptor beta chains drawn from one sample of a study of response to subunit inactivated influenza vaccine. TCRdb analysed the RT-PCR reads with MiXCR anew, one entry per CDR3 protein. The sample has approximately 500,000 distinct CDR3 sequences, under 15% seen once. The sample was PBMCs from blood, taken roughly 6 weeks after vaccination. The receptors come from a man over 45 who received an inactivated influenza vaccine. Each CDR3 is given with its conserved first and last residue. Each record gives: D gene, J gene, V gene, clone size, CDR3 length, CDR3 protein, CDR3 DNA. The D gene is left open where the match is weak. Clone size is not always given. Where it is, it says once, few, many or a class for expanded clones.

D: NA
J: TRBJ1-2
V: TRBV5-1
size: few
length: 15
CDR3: CASSLVADSGYGYTF
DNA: TGCGCCAGCAGCTTGGTCGCAGACAGTGGCTATGGCTACACCTTC

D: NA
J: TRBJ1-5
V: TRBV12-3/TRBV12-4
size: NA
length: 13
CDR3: CASSVREYQPQHF
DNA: TGTGCCAGCAGTGTGAGGGAATATCAGCCCCAGCATTTT

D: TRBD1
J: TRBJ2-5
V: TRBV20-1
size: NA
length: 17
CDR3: CSATPLGSGQPQETQYF
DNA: TGCAGTGCTACCCCTCTGGGATCGGGACAGCCCCAAGAGACCCAGTACTTC

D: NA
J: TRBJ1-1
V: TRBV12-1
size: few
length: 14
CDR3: CAKVRGSMNTEAFF
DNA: TGTGCCAAAGTCAGGGGCTCAATGAACACTGAAGCTTTCTTT

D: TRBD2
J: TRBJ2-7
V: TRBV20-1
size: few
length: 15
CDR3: CSFPGLAGPSYEQYF
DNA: TGCAGTTTTCCGGGACTAGCGGGCCCCTCCTACGAGCAGTACTTC

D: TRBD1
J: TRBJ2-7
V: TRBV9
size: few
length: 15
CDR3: CASSSGTGGGYEQYF
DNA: TGTGCCAGCAGCTCTGGGACAGGGGGCGGCTACGAGCAGTACTTC

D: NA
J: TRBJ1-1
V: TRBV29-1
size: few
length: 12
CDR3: CSVDGGETEAFF
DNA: TGCAGCGTTGACGGGGGTGAGACTGAAGCTTTCTTT

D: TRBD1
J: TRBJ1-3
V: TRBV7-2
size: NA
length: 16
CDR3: CASSTGQGISGNTIYF
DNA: TGTGCCAGCAGCACGGGACAGGGAATCTCCGGAAACACCATATATTTT

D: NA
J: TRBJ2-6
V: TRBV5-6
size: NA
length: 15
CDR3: CASSLVPAGANVLTF
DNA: TGTGCCAGCAGCTTGGTCCCGGCTGGGGCCAACGTCCTGACTTTC

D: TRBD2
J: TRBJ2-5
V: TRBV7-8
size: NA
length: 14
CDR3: CASSFGGVSETQYF
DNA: TGTGCCAGCAGCTTTGGGGGGGTTTCAGAGACCCAGTACTTC

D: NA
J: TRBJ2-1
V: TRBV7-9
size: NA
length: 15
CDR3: CASSLKDGSYNEQFF
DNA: TGTGCCAGCAGCTTAAAGGACGGGTCCTACAATGAGCAGTTCTTC

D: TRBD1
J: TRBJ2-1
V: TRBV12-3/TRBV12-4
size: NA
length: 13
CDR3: CASSIGQGDEQFF
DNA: TGTGCCAGCAGCATAGGACAGGGCGACGAGCAGTTCTTC

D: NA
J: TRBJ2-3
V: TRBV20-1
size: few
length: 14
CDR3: CSARISGNTDTQYF
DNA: TGCAGTGCTAGGATCAGCGGCAACACAGATACGCAGTATTTT

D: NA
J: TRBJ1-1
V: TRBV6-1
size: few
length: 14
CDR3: CASSEDGGGTEAFF
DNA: TGTGCCAGCAGCGAGGACGGGGGGGGGACTGAAGCTTTCTTT

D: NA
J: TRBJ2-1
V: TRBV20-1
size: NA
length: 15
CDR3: CSARDVGSLSHEQFF
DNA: TGCAGTGCTAGAGATGTTGGGAGCCTTTCCCATGAGCAGTTCTTC

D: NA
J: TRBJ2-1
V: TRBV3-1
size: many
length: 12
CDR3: CASRDIYNEQFF
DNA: TGTGCCAGTAGGGACATATACAATGAGCAGTTCTTC

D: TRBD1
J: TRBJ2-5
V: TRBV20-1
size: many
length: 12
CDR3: CSADRGGETQYF
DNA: TGCAGTGCTGACAGGGGAGGAGAGACCCAGTACTTC

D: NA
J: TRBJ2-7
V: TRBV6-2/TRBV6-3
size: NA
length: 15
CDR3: CASSYRVTRPYEQYF
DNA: TGTGCCAGCAGTTACAGGGTAACCCGACCCTACGAGCAGTACTTC

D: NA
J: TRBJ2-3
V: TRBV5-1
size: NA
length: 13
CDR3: CATCKTRTDTQYF
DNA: TGCGCCACCTGTAAGACGCGTACAGATACGCAGTATTTT

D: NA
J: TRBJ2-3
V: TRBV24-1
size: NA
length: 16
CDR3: CATSDLSSGDLDTQYF
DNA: TGTGCCACCAGTGATTTGAGTAGCGGAGACTTAGATACGCAGTATTTT

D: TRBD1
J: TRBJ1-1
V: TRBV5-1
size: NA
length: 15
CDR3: CASRDRGRGNTEAFF
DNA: TGCGCCAGCCGGGACAGGGGGCGCGGGAACACTGAAGCTTTCTTT

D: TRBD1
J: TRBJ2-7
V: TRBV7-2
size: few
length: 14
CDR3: CASSFGQDLEEQYF
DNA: TGTGCCAGCAGCTTCGGACAGGATCTGGAGGAGCAGTACTTC

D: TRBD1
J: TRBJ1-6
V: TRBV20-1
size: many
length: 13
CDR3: CSALTGANSPLHF
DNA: TGCAGTGCTCTAACAGGGGCTAATTCACCCCTCCACTTT

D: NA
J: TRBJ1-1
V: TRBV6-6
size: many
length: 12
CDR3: CASSLLNTEAFF
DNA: TGTGCCAGCAGCCTTCTTAACACTGAAGCTTTCTTT

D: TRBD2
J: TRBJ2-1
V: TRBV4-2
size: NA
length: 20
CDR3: CASRTSGTSRGGSSYNEQFF
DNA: TGTGCCAGCAGGACATCCGGGACCTCAAGAGGCGGGAGCTCCTACAATGAGCAGTTCTTC

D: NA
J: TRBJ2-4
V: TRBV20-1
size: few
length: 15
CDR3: CSASWRKAAKNIQYF
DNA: TGCAGTGCTAGTTGGCGGAAGGCAGCCAAAAACATTCAGTACTTC

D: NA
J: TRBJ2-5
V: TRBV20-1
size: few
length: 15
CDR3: CSAPVARVIPETQYF
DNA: TGCAGTGCCCCGGTAGCGCGGGTGATCCCAGAGACCCAGTACTTC

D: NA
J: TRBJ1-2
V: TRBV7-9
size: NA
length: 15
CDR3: CASSSSGGPNYGYTF
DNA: TGTGCCAGCAGCTCAAGCGGGGGGCCCAACTATGGCTACACCTTC

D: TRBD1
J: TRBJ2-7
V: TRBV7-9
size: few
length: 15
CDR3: CASSTPGTGAYEQYF
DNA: TGTGCCAGCAGCACCCCCGGGACAGGGGCCTACGAGCAGTACTTC

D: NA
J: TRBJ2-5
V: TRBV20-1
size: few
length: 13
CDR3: CSASPGHQETQYF
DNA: TGCAGTGCTAGTCCCGGACACCAAGAGACCCAGTACTTC

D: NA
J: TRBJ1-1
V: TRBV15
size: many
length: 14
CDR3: CATSTPAVNTEAFF
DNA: TGTGCCACCAGCACGCCGGCGGTGAACACTGAAGCTTTCTTT

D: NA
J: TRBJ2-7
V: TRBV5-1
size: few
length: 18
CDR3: CASSLAGRGHQTGYEQYF
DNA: TGCGCCAGCAGCTTGGCGGGCAGGGGCCATCAAACCGGCTACGAGCAGTACTTC

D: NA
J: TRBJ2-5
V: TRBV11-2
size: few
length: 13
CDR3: CASSLAPEETQYF
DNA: TGTGCCAGCAGCTTAGCACCCGAGGAGACCCAGTACTTC

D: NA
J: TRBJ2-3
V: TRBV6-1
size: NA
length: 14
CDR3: CASCSESHTDTQYF
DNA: TGTGCCAGCTGTAGCGAATCACACACAGATACGCAGTATTTT

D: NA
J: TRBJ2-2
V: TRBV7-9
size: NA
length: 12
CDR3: CASSSGIGELFF
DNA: TGTGCCAGCAGCAGTGGCATCGGGGAGCTGTTTTTT

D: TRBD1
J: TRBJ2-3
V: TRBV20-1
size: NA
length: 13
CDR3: CSAPGTGKNTQYF
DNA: TGCAGTGCTCCAGGGACAGGCAAAAATACGCAGTATTTT

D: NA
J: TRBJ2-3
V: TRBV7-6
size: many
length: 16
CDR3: CASSPRSGSSTDTQYF
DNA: TGTGCCAGCAGCCCCCGCTCTGGTAGCAGCACAGATACGCAGTATTTT

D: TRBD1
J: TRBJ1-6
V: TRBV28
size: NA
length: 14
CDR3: CASSRRDSSSPLHF
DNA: TGTGCCAGCAGCAGAAGGGACAGTTCCTCACCCCTCCACTTT

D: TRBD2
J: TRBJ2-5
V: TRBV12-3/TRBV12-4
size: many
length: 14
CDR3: CASSYSGGAKTQYF
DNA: TGTGCCAGCAGTTATAGCGGGGGGGCGAAGACCCAGTACTTC

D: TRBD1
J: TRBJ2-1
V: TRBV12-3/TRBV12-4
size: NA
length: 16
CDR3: CASSPTGTGWSGASFF
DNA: TGTGCCAGCAGTCCAACCGGGACAGGGTGGTCTGGTGCGTCGTTCTTC

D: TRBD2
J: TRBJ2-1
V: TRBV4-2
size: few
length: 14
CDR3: CASSQDGLAGEQFF
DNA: TGTGCCAGCAGCCAAGACGGACTAGCAGGTGAGCAGTTCTTC

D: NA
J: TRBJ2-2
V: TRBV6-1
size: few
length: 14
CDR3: CASWGGRGTGELFF
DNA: TGTGCCAGCTGGGGTGGGAGGGGGACCGGGGAGCTGTTTTTT

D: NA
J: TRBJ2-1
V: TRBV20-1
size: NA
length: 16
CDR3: CSARDRRQGLGDEQFF
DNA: TGCAGTGCTAGAGATCGGAGGCAGGGATTGGGGGATGAGCAGTTCTTC